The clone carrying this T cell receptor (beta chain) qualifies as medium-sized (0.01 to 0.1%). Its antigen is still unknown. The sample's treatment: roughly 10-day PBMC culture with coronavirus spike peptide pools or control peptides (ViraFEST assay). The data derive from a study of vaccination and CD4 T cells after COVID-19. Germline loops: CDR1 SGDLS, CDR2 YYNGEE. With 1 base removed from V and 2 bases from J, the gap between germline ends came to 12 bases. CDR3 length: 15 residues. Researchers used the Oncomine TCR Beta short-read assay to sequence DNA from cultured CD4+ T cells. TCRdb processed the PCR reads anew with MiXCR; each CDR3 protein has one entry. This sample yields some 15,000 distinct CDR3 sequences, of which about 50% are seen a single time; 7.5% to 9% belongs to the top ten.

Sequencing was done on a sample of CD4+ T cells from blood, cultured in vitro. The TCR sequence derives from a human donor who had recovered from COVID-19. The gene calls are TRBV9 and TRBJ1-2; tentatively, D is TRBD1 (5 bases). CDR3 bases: TGTGCCAGCAGCGTAAGTGGGACGGTAAACTATGGCTACACCTTC. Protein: CASSVSGTVNYGYTF.